The T cell receptor (beta chain) described here comes from a study of T cell responses to AZD1222 COVID-19 vaccine (dated by TCRdb to the early 2020s). Background on the whole study: AZD1222 recipients with second doses at about 4 weeks or about 12 weeks were pooled, because spike-specific TCR depth and breadth did not differ between schedules. TCR sequencing covered some 240 trial participants: 200 to 220 given two doses of AZD1222 and approximately 26 given two doses of MenACWY control vaccine. Trial participants were enrolled by age into 18-55, 56-69 and 70-plus year subgroups, with roughly 160, 29 and 62 TCR-sequenced participants respectively. The study at large found these results: In the small 56-69-year group, the increase in depth fell short of significance, most likely because of low power. Reportedly, almost half of the unique spike-specific TCRs recognized epitopes lying outside the regions that are mutated in the B.1.351 and B.1.1.7 variants. Only five to seven AZD1222 recipients were SARS-CoV-2 seropositive at baseline, limiting conclusions about previously exposed vaccinees. Most participants were white British and females outnumbered males, and the authors suggested that clonal diversity may have been underestimated. Spike-specific TCR breadth and depth rose significantly after two AZD1222 doses compared with day 0 and with MenACWY recipients. No day 14 peak-response samples were available, so repertoires were characterized only after the peak T cell response. CD4 TCRs associated with the vaccine covered the entire spike protein, and the dominant responses were in regions 160-218 and 743-854.

Only one count was recorded for this clone. Its specific antigen is unknown. No base qualities exist here, and no much larger clone lies one base off it. The CDR3, from cysteine to phenylalanine, totals 15 residues. Only the CDR3 DNA stays, 45 bases, in frame from base 1. CDR1 MGHRA and CDR2 YSYEKL are derived from the germline V gene. Cut back by 2 bases and 8 bases, the V and J ends lie 13 bases apart. The CDR3 regions of human TCRbeta chains were analyzed by immunosequencing. As for how the authors treated the data: Repertoire TCRs were matched against a reference library of SARS-CoV-2-specific TCRs generated with the MIRA antigen-specificity platform. Breadth was defined as the fraction of unique TCRs that were SARS-CoV-2-associated. Depth was defined as the fraction of total T cells that were SARS-CoV-2-associated. Using the MIRA data, each spike-specific TCR was mapped to the spike region that the TCR reacts to and placed in a CD4 or CD8 class. Log10-transformed breadth and depth values were compared by one-way ANOVA with Sidak's multiple comparisons tests. In TCRdb, the immuneACCESS table is reduced to in-frame sequences with V and J assigned. These tables do not hold every clone; where another copy was compared, an unresolved V gene accounts for under half, and the others remain unexplained. V, J and clone size are taken as reported in that table, and D and trimming were inferred from the DNA itself. The sample yields roughly 130,000 clones; approximately 85% were counted once. The ten largest clones take up roughly 1.6% of the sample.

The time point label of this sample denotes: baseline before first vaccination. The vaccinee samples were drawn from two UK trials, COV001 and COV002, one of which was a single-blind randomized controlled phase 2/3 trial testing AZD1222 (ChAdOx1 nCoV-19) in healthy adults. Trial participant PBMC samples were collected at day 0 and day 28 after the second dose for TCRbeta chain sequencing. The chain was built from TRBV4-1 and TRBJ1-6; the D gene cannot be resolved reliably. The origin of this receptor is an adult in good health. Specimen: peripheral blood, collected on day 0 of AZD1222 vaccination. The CDR3 in this case is CASSQSITTHSPLHF. The DNA reads TGCGCCAGCAGCCAATCGATAACGACACATTCACCCCTCCACTTT.